This T cell receptor beta chain was captured by sequencing in a study of control samples from healthy donors and cancer patients. CDR1 is KGHSH, CDR2 LQKENI, per germline. This CDR3 is 14 amino acids long. Unmatched junction bases numbered 7, after V lost 0 bases and J lost 13 bases. Here immunoSEQ multiplex PCR was the method, and the copy in TCRdb shows in-frame clones only, minus some. Of 60,000 to 100,000 clones in the sample, 75% to 90% were seen once. The sequencing input was blood. The chain has TRBV18 and TRBJ2-1, with TRBD2 matching 9 bases. The clonotype comes from a man in his fifties in good health. As DNA, the CDR3 is TGTGCCAGCTCACCACCTGCGGGGGGGCCTTACCAGTTCTTC. This encodes CASSPPAGGPYQFF.